This TCR beta chain was identified in a study of shared clonotypes between healthy human individuals. Study information: The study used three CD4 naive, three CD4 memory, two CD8 naive and one CD8 memory plate per donor.

The CDR3 covers 15 residues. The V gene's germline CDR1 is MNHEY and CDR2 SVGAGI. V lost 8 bases, J lost 1 base, and 8 bases stayed unmatched. TCRdb keeps only in-frame clones here, not all; method: immunoSEQ multiplex PCR. The data hold approximately 720,000 clones, with 72% observed a single time. This chain joins TRBV6-5 and TRBJ2-1; the match to TRBD1 covers 7 bases. The sequencing input was memory CD4+ T cells sorted from blood. The sample's subset: CD45RA-negative fraction. The source is a woman aged 25 to 39 in good health. The CDR3 loop reads CASRTGDLSYNEQFF. DNA for the CDR3: TGTGCCAGCCGAACAGGGGATTTGTCCTACAATGAGCAGTTCTTC.